This T cell receptor (beta chain) was documented in a study of blood T cell repertoires in COVID-19. Across the study: COVID-19 samples from acute and convalescent phases originated in the United States, Italy and Spain. Sample material is recorded as cDNA or gDNA derived from T cells, B-cell-depleted T cells, or PBMCs.

Sequencing was performed with immunoSEQ multiplex PCR; in TCRdb, only in-frame clones are kept and a portion is missing. This sample has 200,000 to 250,000 clones, with around 84% found just once. Per germline, CDR1 LNHNV and CDR2 YYDKDF (reference sequence). With 0 bases clipped from V and 3 bases from J, the junction kept 6 bases outside the gene matches. CDR3 size: 17 residues. This sequence joins TRBV15 and TRBJ2-2; 8 bases align to TRBD2. Sequencing used peripheral blood. This clonotype originated in a woman in her seventies with active or convalescent COVID-19. Here the CDR3 DNA reads TGTGCCACCAGCAGAGATGCGGGGGGCGCCGACACCGGGGAGCTGTTTTTT. It specifies CATSRDAGGADTGELFF.